These T cell receptor beta chains were read from a single sample in a study of blood T cell repertoires in COVID-19. Here immunoSEQ multiplex PCR was the method, and the copy in TCRdb shows in-frame clones only, minus some. In the table there are under 150,000 clones, 80% of which are singletons. Source material: peripheral blood. These TCRs come from a woman in her forties or fifties with acute or convalescent COVID-19. Each CDR3 is given with its conserved first and last residue. D genes are given only for firm matches. Only some rows state a clone size, as once, few, many or a class for expanded clones.

TRBV29-1	13	-	TRBJ2-7	-	CSVHQEGAGTRYF	TGCAGCGTTCACCAGGAGGGAGCAGGGACGCGGTACTTC
TRBV7-2	13	-	TRBJ2-5	TRBD2	CASSLLAEETQYF	TGTGCCAGCAGCTTGCTAGCGGAAGAGACCCAGTACTTC
TRBV20-1	13	few	TRBJ1-2	-	CSASVDPPYGYTF	TGCAGTGCTAGTGTAGATCCCCCCTATGGCTACACCTTC
TRBV11-2	16	-	TRBJ2-2	TRBD2	CASKRLAGVNTGELFF	TGTGCCAGCAAGAGATTAGCGGGGGTGAACACCGGGGAGCTGTTTTTT
TRBV27	12	-	TRBJ2-1	-	CASSPTYNEQFF	TGTGCCAGCAGTCCCACTTACAATGAGCAGTTCTTC
TRBV28	18	-	TRBJ1-1	TRBD1	CASKPNRGGKSMNTEAFF	TGTGCCAGCAAGCCGAACAGGGGGGGGAAGTCAATGAACACTGAAGCTTTCTTT
TRBV7-2	13	-	TRBJ1-1	TRBD1	CASSRGTGERAFF	TGTGCCAGCAGCCGAGGGACAGGGGAACGGGCTTTCTTT
TRBV6-5	13	-	TRBJ1-5	TRBD1	CASTRQGDQPQHF	TGTGCCAGCACTAGGCAGGGGGATCAGCCCCAGCATTTT
TRBV2	15	few	TRBJ2-7	-	CASSEVSASSYEQYF	TGTGCCAGCAGTGAGGTGTCAGCGAGCTCCTACGAGCAGTACTTC
TRBV2	14	-	TRBJ1-2	TRBD1	CASSGTGGPYGYTF	TGTGCCAGCAGTGGAACAGGGGGCCCCTATGGCTACACCTTC
TRBV27	16	few	TRBJ1-5	TRBD1	CASSPGQGLWNQPQHF	TGTGCCAGCAGTCCGGGACAGGGGTTGTGGAATCAGCCCCAGCATTTT
TRBV5-6	14	-	TRBJ2-1	-	CASSQGTSFDEQFF	TGTGCCAGCAGCCAGGGGACGTCCTTCGATGAGCAGTTCTTC
TRBV11-1	13	-	TRBJ2-1	-	CASSRGTVNEQFF	TGTGCCAGCAGCCGCGGGACAGTCAATGAGCAGTTCTTC
TRBV6-5	14	-	TRBJ1-2	TRBD1	CASRVGQKIYGYTF	TGTGCCAGCAGGGTGGGACAGAAGATATATGGCTACACCTTC